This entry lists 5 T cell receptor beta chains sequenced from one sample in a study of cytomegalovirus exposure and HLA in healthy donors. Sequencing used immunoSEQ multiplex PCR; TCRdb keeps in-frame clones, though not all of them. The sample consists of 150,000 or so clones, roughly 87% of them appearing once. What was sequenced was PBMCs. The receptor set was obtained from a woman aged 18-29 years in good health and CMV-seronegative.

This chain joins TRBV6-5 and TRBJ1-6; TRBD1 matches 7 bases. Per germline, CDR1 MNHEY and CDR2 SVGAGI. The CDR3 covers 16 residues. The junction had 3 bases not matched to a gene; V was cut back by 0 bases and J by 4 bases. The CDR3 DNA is TGTGCCAGCAGTTACTCGACAGGGCCGTATAATTCACCCCTCCACTTT. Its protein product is CASSYSTGPYNSPLHF.

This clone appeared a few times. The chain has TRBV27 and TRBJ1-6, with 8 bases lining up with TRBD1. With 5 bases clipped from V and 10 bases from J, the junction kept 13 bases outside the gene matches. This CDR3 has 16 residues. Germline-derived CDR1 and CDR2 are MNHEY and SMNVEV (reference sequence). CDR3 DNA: TGTGCCAGCAGTCCCGACAGGGGCCCATCAATGTCACCCCTCCACTTT. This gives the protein CASSPDRGPSMSPLHF.

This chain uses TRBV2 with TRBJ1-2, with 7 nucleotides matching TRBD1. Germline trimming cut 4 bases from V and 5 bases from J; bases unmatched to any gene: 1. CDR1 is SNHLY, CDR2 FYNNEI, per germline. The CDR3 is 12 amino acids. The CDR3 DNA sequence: TGTGCCAGCAGTGTACAGGGGTATGGCTACACCTTC. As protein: CASSVQGYGYTF.

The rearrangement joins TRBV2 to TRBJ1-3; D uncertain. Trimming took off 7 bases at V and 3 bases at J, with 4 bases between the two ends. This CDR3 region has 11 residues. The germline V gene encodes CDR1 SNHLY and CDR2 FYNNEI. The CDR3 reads CASNGGNTIYF. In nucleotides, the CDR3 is TGTGCCAGCAACGGTGGAAACACCATATATTTT. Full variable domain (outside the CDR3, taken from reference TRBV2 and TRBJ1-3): EPEVTQTPSHQVTQMGQEVILRCVPISNHLYFYWYRQILGQKVEFLVSFYNNEISEKSEIFDDQFSVERPDGSNFTLKIRSTKLEDSAMYFCASNGGNTIYFGEGSWLTVV.

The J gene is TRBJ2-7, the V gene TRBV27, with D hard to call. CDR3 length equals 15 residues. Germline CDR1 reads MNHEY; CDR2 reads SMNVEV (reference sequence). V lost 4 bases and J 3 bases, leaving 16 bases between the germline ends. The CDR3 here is CASSYRGGRYYEQYF. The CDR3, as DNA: TGTGCCAGCAGTTATCGTGGCGGAAGATACTACGAGCAGTACTTC.